A selection of T cell receptor beta chains follows, all from one sample in a study of cytomegalovirus exposure and HLA in healthy donors. Some clones are missing from TCRdb's copy, which holds only in-frame ones; the method was immunoSEQ multiplex PCR. The data show approximately 60,000 clones, about 92% seen once. Sequencing was done on a sample of PBMCs. The source of these receptors is a woman in her late teens or twenties in good health and CMV-seronegative. Each CDR3 is given with its conserved first and last residue. The D gene is left open where the match is weak. Clone size is not always given. Where it is, it says once, few, many or a class for expanded clones.

J gene,clone size,V gene,D gene,CDR3 DNA,CDR3 protein
TRBJ1-2,.,TRBV30,.,TGTGCCTGGAGTGTGGGCCCCCAAGGTGGCTACACCTTC,CAWSVGPQGGYTF
TRBJ2-6,.,TRBV30,.,TGTGCCTGGATCAAACTACCTTCACAGGTCTCTGGGGCCAACGTCCTGACTTTC,CAWIKLPSQVSGANVLTF
TRBJ1-6,.,TRBV29-1,.,TGCAGCGTTGTGTTCCAGGATGAATTTTCACCCCTCCACTTT,CSVVFQDEFSPLHF
TRBJ2-1,.,TRBV7-5,.,TGTGCCAGAAGCTTAAAAGCGGGATCCATTCACCATGAGCAGTTCTTC,CARSLKAGSIHHEQFF
TRBJ2-1,.,TRBV2,TRBD1,TGTGCCAGCAGTAACCCGGGACAGGGAAATGAGCAGTTCTTC,CASSNPGQGNEQFF
TRBJ1-1,once,TRBV15,.,TGTGCCACCAGCAGAGTGTGGGGGGTAATGAACACTGAAGCTTTCTTT,CATSRVWGVMNTEAFF
TRBJ2-3,once,TRBV19,.,TGTGCCAGTAGGCGGGGTTCCGATACGCAGTATTTT,CASRRGSDTQYF
TRBJ1-1,.,TRBV6-1,TRBD1,TGTGCCAGCAGGGGACAGGGAGTGCATACTGAAGCTTTCTTT,CASRGQGVHTEAFF
TRBJ1-5,once,TRBV12-5,TRBD1,TGTGCTAGTGGTTTTACCGGGACAGGGGCCCGGATCATCTCACTGCCCCAGCATTTT,CASGFTGTGARIISLPQHF
TRBJ2-3,.,TRBV7-6,TRBD1,TGTGCCAGCAGCTTAGTGGGACAGGGCAGCACAGATACGCAGTATTTT,CASSLVGQGSTDTQYF
TRBJ1-1,.,TRBV6-5,TRBD1,TGTGCCAGCAGTTATTCGGGACAGGGGAGCGCTGAAGCTTTCTTT,CASSYSGQGSAEAFF
TRBJ2-1,.,TRBV11-2,.,TGTGCCAGCAGCTCCCGCGGAGCCCTCAATGAGCAGTTCTTC,CASSSRGALNEQFF
TRBJ2-2,.,TRBV4-1,.,TGCGCCAGCAGCCCTCCGGGGATGACCGGGGAGCTGTTTTTT,CASSPPGMTGELFF
TRBJ1-2,.,TRBV6-5,.,TGTGCCAGCAGTTACGGGGGGTCTGGCTACACCTTC,CASSYGGSGYTF
TRBJ2-2,.,TRBV19,TRBD2,TGTGCCAGTAGGCCCGGGGGGGCTTGGAGGAACGGGGAGCTGTTTTTT,CASRPGGAWRNGELFF
TRBJ2-7,.,TRBV4-2,.,TGTGCCAGCAGCCAAGATCAAGACAGCTCCTATGAGCAGTACTTC,CASSQDQDSSYEQYF
TRBJ2-3,.,TRBV5-1,.,TGCGCCAGCAGCTTGGCCGGGGAAGCGGGCGCAGATACGCAGTATTTT,CASSLAGEAGADTQYF
TRBJ1-1,.,TRBV5-1,TRBD1,TGCGCCAGCAGCTTGGGGCAGGGGGAGTGGAACACTGAAGCTTTCTTT,CASSLGQGEWNTEAFF
TRBJ2-1,.,TRBV7-9,TRBD1,TGTGCCAGCAGCCCCCTCCTCAAGGGGACAGGGGGCAATGAGCAGTTCTTC,CASSPLLKGTGGNEQFF
TRBJ1-1,.,TRBV4-1,.,TGCGCCAGCAGCCAAATGGGTGTGGTCCGGGAGGCTTTCTTT,CASSQMGVVREAFF